This is a list of T cell receptor beta chains from one sample in a study of blood T cell repertoires in COVID-19. TCRdb's copy holds only in-frame clones and misses some; the assay was immunoSEQ multiplex PCR. This sample yields tens of thousands of clones, of which approximately 90% are seen a single time; around 2.3% belongs to the top ten. What was sequenced was peripheral blood. Receptor source: a human donor with active COVID-19. The donor label of this sample is uncertain. Each CDR3 is given with its conserved first and last residue. The D gene is left open where the match is weak. The size entry is marked missing in some rows and otherwise reads once, few, many or a size class.

cdr3_aa	cdr3_nt	clone_size	d_call	j_call	v_call
CASSPPAVAGGRETQYF	TGTGCCAGCAGCCCCCCCGCGGTAGCGGGGGGGCGGGAGACCCAGTACTTC	.	TRBD2	TRBJ2-5	TRBV3-1/TRBV3-2
CASSLGEVYEQYF	TGTGCCAGCAGCTTGGGTGAGGTCTACGAGCAGTACTTC	once	.	TRBJ2-7	TRBV5-4
CASRGGDTGYYEQYF	TGTGCCAGCAGGGGGGGGGACACTGGATACTACGAGCAGTACTTC	.	.	TRBJ2-7	TRBV6-5
CASSPSGQETQYF	TGTGCCAGCTCACCTAGCGGCCAAGAGACCCAGTACTTC	.	.	TRBJ2-5	TRBV18
CASSPAGGNSPLHF	TGTGCCAGCAGCCCGGCCGGGGGGAATTCACCCCTCCACTTT	.	.	TRBJ1-6	TRBV7-3
CASSVGVGGLTGGEQYF	TGTGCCAGCAGCGTAGGGGTTGGGGGGTTAACGGGAGGCGAGCAGTACTTC	.	TRBD2	TRBJ2-7	TRBV9
CSVPGGRPSEQYF	TGCAGCGTCCCGGGGGGCAGGCCCTCCGAGCAGTACTTC	.	.	TRBJ2-7	TRBV29-1
CASSLQATSNNEQFF	TGCGCCAGCAGCCTGCAGGCCACTTCTAACAATGAGCAGTTCTTC	.	.	TRBJ2-1	TRBV5-1
CASGQEVFDGYTF	TGTGCCAGTGGACAGGAGGTTTTCGATGGCTACACCTTC	.	TRBD1	TRBJ1-2	TRBV19
CASSGSGGTNTGELFF	TGTGCCAGCAGCGGTAGCGGGGGGACGAACACCGGGGAGCTGTTTTTT	.	TRBD2	TRBJ2-2	TRBV9
CASSQPLAGRTYNEQFF	TGCGCCAGCAGCCAACCACTAGCGGGGAGGACCTACAATGAGCAGTTCTTC	once	TRBD2	TRBJ2-1	TRBV4-1
CATITLGLLNSPLHF	TGTGCCACCATTACCCTGGGACTCTTGAATTCACCCCTCCACTTT	.	.	TRBJ1-6	TRBV24-1
CASSPRRLAGDKKAYEQYF	TGTGCCAGCAGTCCACGGCGGCTAGCGGGGGACAAAAAAGCCTACGAGCAGTACTTC	once	TRBD2	TRBJ2-7	TRBV28
CASSEKRGGSDTQYF	TGTGCCAGCAGTGAAAAGCGGGGGGGCTCAGATACGCAGTATTTT	.	TRBD2	TRBJ2-3	TRBV6-4
CASSSSAGGRNGYTF	TGCGCCAGCAGCTCCTCGGCGGGTGGAAGAAATGGCTACACCTTC	once	.	TRBJ1-2	TRBV5-1
CASSQPYGLGEETQYF	TGTGCCAGCAGCCAACCCTACGGACTAGGGGAAGAGACCCAGTACTTC	.	TRBD2	TRBJ2-5	TRBV3-1/TRBV3-2